The rows below give T cell receptor beta chains drawn from one sample of a study of cytomegalovirus exposure and HLA in healthy donors. The table came from immunoSEQ multiplex PCR; TCRdb's copy has only in-frame clones and leaves some out. This sample yields 150,000 to 180,000 clones, of which approximately 86% are seen a single time; about a fifth belongs to the top ten. Sequenced sample: PBMCs. The source of these receptors is a man between 18 and 29 years old in good health and CMV-seropositive. CDR3s include the opening cysteine and the closing phenylalanine or tryptophan. The order of the fields is D gene, J gene, V gene, clone size, CDR3 DNA, CDR3 protein. D genes are given only for firm matches. Clone size, where shown, is once, few, many, or a class for clones that have expanded.

>TRBD1|TRBJ1-2|TRBV7-9|-
TGTGCCAGCAGGCAGGGGGCTAACTATGGCTACACCTTC
CASRQGANYGYTF
>-|TRBJ2-5|TRBV11-2|once
TGTGCCAGCAGCCCCGGGATCGGGGGCCAAGAGACCCAGTACTTC
CASSPGIGGQETQYF
>-|TRBJ2-7|TRBV19|-
TGTGCCAGTAGTAGAGTAGCGAGCTCCTACGAGCAGTACTTC
CASSRVASSYEQYF
>-|TRBJ1-1|TRBV7-8|-
TGTGCCAGCACCCGTATACCCGCTGCGGGTGAAGCTTTCTTT
CASTRIPAAGEAFF
>TRBD2|TRBJ2-7|TRBV4-3|-
TGCGCCAGCAGCCAAGATCGACCAGCGGGGGCCTACGAGCAGTACTTC
CASSQDRPAGAYEQYF
>TRBD1|TRBJ2-7|TRBV7-2|-
TGTGCCAGCAGGGACAGGGACTCCTACGAGCAGTACTTC
CASRDRDSYEQYF
>-|TRBJ2-2|TRBV4-2|-
TGTGCCAGCCCCTCGGAGTATCCTCCGGTAGAGGAGCTGTTTTTT
CASPSEYPPVEELFF
>TRBD1|TRBJ1-1|TRBV6-5|-
TGTGCCAGCAGCTACGGGACAGTCGAGAACACTGAAGCTTTCTTT
CASSYGTVENTEAFF
>-|TRBJ2-5|TRBV5-1|-
TGCGCCAGCAGCTTGGGGCTGCTTACCCAGGAGACCCAGTACTTC
CASSLGLLTQETQYF
>TRBD1|TRBJ2-2|TRBV30|-
TGTGCCTGGACTAACCCGGGACAGACCACCGGGGAGCTGTTTTTT
CAWTNPGQTTGELFF
>TRBD1|TRBJ2-7|TRBV2|-
TGTGCCAGCAGTACTCCGGGACAGGGGGCGAACGAGCAGTACTTC
CASSTPGQGANEQYF
>-|TRBJ1-4|TRBV30|-
TGTGCCTGGAGTGGACAAATTAATGAAAAACTGTTTTTT
CAWSGQINEKLFF
>-|TRBJ2-7|TRBV27|-
TGTGCCAGCAGTTTGTTGGGTGTCGGGGCCTACGAGCAGTACTTC
CASSLLGVGAYEQYF
>-|TRBJ2-1|TRBV15|-
TGTGCCACCAGCAGAGATCGGGACTACAATGAGCAGTTCTTC
CATSRDRDYNEQFF
>-|TRBJ1-3|TRBV11-2|-
TGTGCCAGCAGCTTATACCCCTTGGGTGGCAGAGGCTCTGGAAACACCATATATTTT
CASSLYPLGGRGSGNTIYF
>TRBD2|TRBJ2-7|TRBV11-2|-
TGTGCCAGCAGACCCTATCCGGGACTAGCGGGCCCCTACGAGCAGTACTTC
CASRPYPGLAGPYEQYF
>TRBD2|TRBJ2-1|TRBV4-3|-
TGCGCCAGCAGCCAAGGGACGACTAGCGGGGCCTACAATGAGCAGTTCTTC
CASSQGTTSGAYNEQFF
>TRBD1|TRBJ1-2|TRBV11-2|few
TGTGCCAGCAGCTTAGCCGGGACAGGGGGTGGCTACACCTTC
CASSLAGTGGGYTF
>TRBD2|TRBJ2-1|TRBV15|-
TGTGCCACCAGCCCCGGACTAGCGGAGTACAATGAGCAGTTCTTC
CATSPGLAEYNEQFF
>TRBD2|TRBJ2-7|TRBV11-3|-
TGTGCCAGCAGCCCCTGGACTAGCGGGGGGGCCGACGAGCAGTACTTC
CASSPWTSGGADEQYF
>TRBD2|TRBJ2-7|TRBV29-1|-
TGCAGCGTTGGTCTCCCGGGAGGGACCTACGAGCAGTACTTC
CSVGLPGGTYEQYF
>-|TRBJ1-1|TRBV5-6|-
TGTGCCAGCAGCTTGTTTTTCACAGACCTTTCTGAAGCTTTCTTT
CASSLFFTDLSEAFF
>-|TRBJ2-1|TRBV4-2|-
TGTGCCAGCAGCCGAGAGGGGGAGGTGGGGGGCAATGAGCAGTTCTTC
CASSREGEVGGNEQFF
>TRBD2|TRBJ2-7|TRBV11-1|-
TGTGCCAGCAGCTCCCTGACTAGCTCCGGTTACGAGCAGTACTTC
CASSSLTSSGYEQYF
>-|TRBJ2-3|TRBV9|few
TGTGCCAGCAGCGGTAATACGCAGTATTTT
CASSGNTQYF
>-|TRBJ2-7|TRBV6-6|-
TGTGCCAGCAGTAGGGGCGGGGGCCCCACCTACGAGCAGTACTTC
CASSRGGGPTYEQYF
>-|TRBJ1-1|TRBV5-1|-
TGCGCCAGCAGCTTGGGGGCGGGAGGGGACACTGAAGCTTTCTTT
CASSLGAGGDTEAFF
>-|TRBJ2-1|TRBV5-6|-
TGTGCCAGCAGCTTGGGCGACAATGAGCAGTTCTTC
CASSLGDNEQFF